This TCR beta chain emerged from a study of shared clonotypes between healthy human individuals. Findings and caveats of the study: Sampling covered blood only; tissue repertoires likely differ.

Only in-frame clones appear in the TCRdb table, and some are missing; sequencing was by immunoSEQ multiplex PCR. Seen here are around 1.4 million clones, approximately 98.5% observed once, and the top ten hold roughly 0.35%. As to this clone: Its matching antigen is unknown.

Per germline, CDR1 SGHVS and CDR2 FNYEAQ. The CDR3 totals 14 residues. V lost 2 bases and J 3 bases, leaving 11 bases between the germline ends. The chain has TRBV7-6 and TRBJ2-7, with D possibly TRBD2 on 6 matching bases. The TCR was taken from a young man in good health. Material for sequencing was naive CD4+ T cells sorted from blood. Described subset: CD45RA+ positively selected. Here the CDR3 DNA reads TGTGCCAGCAGCTTATTAGCGGATTACTACGAGCAGTACTTC. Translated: CASSLLADYYEQYF.